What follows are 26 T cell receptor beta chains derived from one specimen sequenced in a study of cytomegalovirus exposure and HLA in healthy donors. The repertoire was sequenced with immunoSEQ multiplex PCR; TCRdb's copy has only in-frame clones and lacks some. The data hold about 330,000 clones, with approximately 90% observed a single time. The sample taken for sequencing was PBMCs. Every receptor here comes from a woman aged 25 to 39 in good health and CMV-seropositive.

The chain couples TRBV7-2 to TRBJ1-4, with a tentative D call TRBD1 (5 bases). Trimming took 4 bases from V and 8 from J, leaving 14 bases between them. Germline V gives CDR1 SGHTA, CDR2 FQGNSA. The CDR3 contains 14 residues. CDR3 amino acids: CASSWVGDQEKLFF. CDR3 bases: TGTGCCAGCAGCTGGGTTGGGGACCAGGAAAAACTGTTTTTT.

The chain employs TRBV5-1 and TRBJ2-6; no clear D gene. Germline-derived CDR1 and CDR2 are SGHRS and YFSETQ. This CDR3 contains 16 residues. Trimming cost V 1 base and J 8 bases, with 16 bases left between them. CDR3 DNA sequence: TGCGCCAGCAGCTTGACGGCCGAAGGGCTTCCCAACGTCCTGACTTTC. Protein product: CASSLTAEGLPNVLTF.

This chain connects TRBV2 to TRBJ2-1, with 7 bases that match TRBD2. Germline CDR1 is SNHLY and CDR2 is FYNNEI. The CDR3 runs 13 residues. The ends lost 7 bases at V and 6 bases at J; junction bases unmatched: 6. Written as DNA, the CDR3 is TGTGCCAGCACGGGGGGATCGGCCAATGAGCAGTTCTTC. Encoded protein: CASTGGSANEQFF. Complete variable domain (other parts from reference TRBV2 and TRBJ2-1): EPEVTQTPSHQVTQMGQEVILRCVPISNHLYFYWYRQILGQKVEFLVSFYNNEISEKSEIFDDQFSVERPDGSNFTLKIRSTKLEDSAMYFCASTGGSANEQFFGPGTRLTVL.

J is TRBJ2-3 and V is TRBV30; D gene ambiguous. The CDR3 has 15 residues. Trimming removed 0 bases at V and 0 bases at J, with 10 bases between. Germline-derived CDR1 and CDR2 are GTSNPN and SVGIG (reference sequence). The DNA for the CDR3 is TGTGCCTGGAGTGTACTTCCGGTGAGCACAGATACGCAGTATTTT. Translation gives CAWSVLPVSTDTQYF.

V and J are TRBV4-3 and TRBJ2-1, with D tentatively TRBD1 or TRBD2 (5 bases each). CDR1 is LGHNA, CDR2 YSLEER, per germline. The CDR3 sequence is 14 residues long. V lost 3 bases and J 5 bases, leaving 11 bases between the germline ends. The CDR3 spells CASSHTGTDNEQFF. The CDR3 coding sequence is TGCGCCAGCAGCCATACCGGGACGGACAATGAGCAGTTCTTC.

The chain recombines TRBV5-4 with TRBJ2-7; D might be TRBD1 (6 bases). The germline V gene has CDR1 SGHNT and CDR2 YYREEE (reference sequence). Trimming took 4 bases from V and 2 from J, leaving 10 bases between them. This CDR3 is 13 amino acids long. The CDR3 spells CASSKGTTYEQYF. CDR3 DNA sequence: TGTGCCAGCAGCAAAGGGACAACCTACGAGCAGTACTTC.

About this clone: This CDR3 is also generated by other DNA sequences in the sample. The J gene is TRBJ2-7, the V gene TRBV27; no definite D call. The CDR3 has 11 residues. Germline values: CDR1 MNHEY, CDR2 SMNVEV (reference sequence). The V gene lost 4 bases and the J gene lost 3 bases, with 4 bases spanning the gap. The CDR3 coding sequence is TGTGCCAGCAGTTCTAGCTACGAGCAGTACTTC. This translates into CASSSSYEQYF.

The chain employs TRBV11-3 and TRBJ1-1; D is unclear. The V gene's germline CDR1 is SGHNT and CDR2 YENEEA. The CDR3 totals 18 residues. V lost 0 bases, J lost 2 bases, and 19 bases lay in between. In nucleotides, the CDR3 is TGTGCCAGCAGCTTAGAAATTCTGTCCGGCGGCGTCAACACTGAAGCTTTCTTT. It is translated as CASSLEILSGGVNTEAFF.

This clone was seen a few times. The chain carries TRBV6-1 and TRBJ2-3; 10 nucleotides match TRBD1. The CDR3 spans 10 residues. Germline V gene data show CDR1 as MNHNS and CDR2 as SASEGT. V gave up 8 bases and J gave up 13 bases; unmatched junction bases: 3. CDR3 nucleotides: TGTGCCAGCTTAGGGACAGGGGAGTATTTT. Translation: CASLGTGEYF.

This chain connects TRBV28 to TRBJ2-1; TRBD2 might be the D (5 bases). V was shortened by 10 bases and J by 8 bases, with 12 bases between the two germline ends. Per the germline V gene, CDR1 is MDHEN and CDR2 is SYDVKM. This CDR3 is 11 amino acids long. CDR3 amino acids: CATTGSDEQFF. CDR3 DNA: TGTGCCACCACGGGGTCGGATGAGCAGTTCTTC.

The CDR3 region has the DNA TGCGCCAGCAGCCAATTCGCGGGGGTCGACGAGCAGTACTTC. As protein: CASSQFAGVDEQYF. The chain couples TRBV4-1 to TRBJ2-7, with TRBD2 matching 7 bases. CDR1 and CDR2 (germline): MGHRA, YSYEKL. The J segment lost 5 bases and the V segment lost 2 bases, leaving 6 bases of the junction unmatched. The CDR3 consists of 14 residues.

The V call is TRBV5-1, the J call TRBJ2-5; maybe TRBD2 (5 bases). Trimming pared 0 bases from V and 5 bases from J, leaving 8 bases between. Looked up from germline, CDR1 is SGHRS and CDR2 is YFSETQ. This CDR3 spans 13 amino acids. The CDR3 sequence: CASSLDSGETQYF. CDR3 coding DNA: TGCGCCAGCAGCTTGGACAGCGGTGAGACCCAGTACTTC.

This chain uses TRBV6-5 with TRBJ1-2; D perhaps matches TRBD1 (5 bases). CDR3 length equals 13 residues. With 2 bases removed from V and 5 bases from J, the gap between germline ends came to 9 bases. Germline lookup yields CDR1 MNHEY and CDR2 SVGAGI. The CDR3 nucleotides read TGTGCCAGCAGTTACGACAGAGGATATGGCTACACCTTC. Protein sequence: CASSYDRGYGYTF.

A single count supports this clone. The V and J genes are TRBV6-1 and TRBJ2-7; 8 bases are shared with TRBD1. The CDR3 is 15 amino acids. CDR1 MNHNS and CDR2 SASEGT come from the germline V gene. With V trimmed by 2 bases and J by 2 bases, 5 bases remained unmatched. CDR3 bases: TGTGCCAGCAGTGAATCTGGGACAGGCACCTACGAGCAGTACTTC. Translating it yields CASSESGTGTYEQYF.

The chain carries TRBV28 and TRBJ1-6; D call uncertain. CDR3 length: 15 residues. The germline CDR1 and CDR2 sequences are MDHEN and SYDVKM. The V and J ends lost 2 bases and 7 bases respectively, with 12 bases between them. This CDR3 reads CASSLIGPTNSPLHF. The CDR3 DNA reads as TGTGCCAGCAGTTTAATTGGACCGACCAATTCACCCCTCCACTTT.

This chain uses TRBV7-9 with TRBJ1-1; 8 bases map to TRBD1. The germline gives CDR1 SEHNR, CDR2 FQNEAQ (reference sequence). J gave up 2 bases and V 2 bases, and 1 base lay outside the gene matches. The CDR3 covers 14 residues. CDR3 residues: CASSLQGANTEAFF. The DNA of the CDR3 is TGTGCCAGCAGCTTACAGGGGGCCAACACTGAAGCTTTCTTT.

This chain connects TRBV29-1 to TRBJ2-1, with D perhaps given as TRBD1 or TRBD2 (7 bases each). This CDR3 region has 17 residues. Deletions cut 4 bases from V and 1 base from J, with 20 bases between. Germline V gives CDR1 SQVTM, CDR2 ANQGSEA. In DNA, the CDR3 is TGCAGCGTTGGCCCATGGGAGGGGGCTTGGTCCTACAATGAGCAGTTCTTC. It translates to CSVGPWEGAWSYNEQFF.

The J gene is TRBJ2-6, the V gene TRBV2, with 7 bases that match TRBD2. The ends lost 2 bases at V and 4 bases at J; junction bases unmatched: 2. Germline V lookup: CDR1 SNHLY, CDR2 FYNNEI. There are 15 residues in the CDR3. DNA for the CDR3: TGTGCCAGCAGTGAAAGCGGGGTCGGGGCCAACGTCCTGACTTTC. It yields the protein CASSESGVGANVLTF.

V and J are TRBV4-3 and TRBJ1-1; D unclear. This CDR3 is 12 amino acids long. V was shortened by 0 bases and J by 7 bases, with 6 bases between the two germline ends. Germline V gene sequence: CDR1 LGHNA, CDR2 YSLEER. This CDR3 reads CASSQDGSEAFF. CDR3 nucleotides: TGCGCCAGCAGCCAAGACGGGAGTGAAGCTTTCTTT.

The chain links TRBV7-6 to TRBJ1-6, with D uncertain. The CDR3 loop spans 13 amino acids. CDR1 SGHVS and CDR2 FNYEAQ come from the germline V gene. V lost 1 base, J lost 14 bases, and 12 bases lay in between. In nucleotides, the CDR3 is TGTGCCAGCAGCTTAGTTGAGGGTAAATCCCTCCACTTT. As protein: CASSLVEGKSLHF.

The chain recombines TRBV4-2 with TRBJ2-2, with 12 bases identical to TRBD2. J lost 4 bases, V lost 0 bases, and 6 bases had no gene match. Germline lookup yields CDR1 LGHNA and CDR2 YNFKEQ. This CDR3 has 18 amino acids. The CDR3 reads CASSQEDRTSGVTGELFF. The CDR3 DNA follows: TGTGCCAGCAGCCAAGAAGACAGGACTAGCGGGGTCACCGGGGAGCTGTTTTTT.

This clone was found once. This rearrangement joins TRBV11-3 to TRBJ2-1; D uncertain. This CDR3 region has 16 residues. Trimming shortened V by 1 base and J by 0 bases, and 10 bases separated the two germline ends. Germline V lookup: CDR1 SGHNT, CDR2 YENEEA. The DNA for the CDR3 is TGTGCCAGCAGCTTAGGGACCGGCCTCTCCTACAATGAGCAGTTCTTC. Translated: CASSLGTGLSYNEQFF.

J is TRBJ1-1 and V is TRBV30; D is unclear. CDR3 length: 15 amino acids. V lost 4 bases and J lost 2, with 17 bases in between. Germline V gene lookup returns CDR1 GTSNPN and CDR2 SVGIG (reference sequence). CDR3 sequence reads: CAWKPGGGINTEAFF. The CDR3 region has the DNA TGTGCCTGGAAACCGGGAGGAGGGATTAACACTGAAGCTTTCTTT.

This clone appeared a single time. CDR3 residues: CASSGGEILTYEQYF. The CDR3 nucleotides are TGTGCCAGCAGTGGCGGGGAAATTCTAACATACGAGCAGTACTTC. V and J are TRBV6-1 and TRBJ2-7; TRBD2 might be the D (6 bases). Deletions cut 4 bases from V and 4 bases from J, with 17 bases between. This CDR3 is 15 amino acids long. CDR1 is MNHNS and CDR2 is SASEGT in the germline V gene.

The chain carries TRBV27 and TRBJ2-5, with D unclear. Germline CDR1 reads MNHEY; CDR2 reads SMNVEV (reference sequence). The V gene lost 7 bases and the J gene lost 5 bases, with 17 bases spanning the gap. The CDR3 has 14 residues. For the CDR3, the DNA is TGTGCCAGCACCCCCCGGGTGGGATGGGAGACCCAGTACTTC. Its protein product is CASTPRVGWETQYF.

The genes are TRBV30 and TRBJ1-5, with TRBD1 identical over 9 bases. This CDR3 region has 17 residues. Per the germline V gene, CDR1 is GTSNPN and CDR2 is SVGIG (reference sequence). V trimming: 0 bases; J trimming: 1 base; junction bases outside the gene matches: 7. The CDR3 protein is CAWSVRGQGGSNQPQHF. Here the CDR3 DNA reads TGTGCCTGGAGTGTCAGGGGACAGGGTGGGAGCAATCAGCCCCAGCATTTT.